The T cell receptor (beta chain) under discussion was sequenced for a study of cytomegalovirus exposure and HLA in healthy donors. For this clone: The antigen remains undetermined.

Study-wide results and limits: Despite most TCR sequences being rare, some public TCRs occurred in many donors.

The donors were members of the roughly 130-subject validation cohort (separate from the approximately 670-subject first cohort). Method: immunoSEQ multiplex PCR; TCRdb's copy keeps in-frame clones and lacks some. The top ten hold over 1.3% of the sample, which has approximately 180,000 clones, around 88% seen once. The receptor comes from a woman between 18 and 29 years old in good health and CMV-seronegative. The source material was PBMCs.

The CDR3 spells CAISPGQGGSEGQPQHF. The CDR3 nucleotides read TGTGCCATCAGTCCGGGACAGGGGGGCTCCGAAGGTCAGCCCCAGCATTTT. The chain is built from TRBV10-3 and TRBJ1-5, with 11 nucleotides matching TRBD1. Germline V gene lookup returns CDR1 ENHRY and CDR2 SYGVKD. The junction had 12 bases not matched to a gene; V was cut back by 5 bases and J by 6 bases. CDR3 size: 17 residues.